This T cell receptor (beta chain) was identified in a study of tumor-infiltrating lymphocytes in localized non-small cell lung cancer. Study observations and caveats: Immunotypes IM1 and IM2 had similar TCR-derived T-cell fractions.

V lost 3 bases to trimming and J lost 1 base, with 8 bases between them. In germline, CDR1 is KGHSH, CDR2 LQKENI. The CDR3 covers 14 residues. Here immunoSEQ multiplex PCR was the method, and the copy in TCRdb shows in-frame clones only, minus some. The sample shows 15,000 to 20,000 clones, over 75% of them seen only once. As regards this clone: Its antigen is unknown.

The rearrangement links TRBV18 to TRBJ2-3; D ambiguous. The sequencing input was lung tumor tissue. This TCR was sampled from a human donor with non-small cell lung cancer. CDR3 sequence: CASSPNPGTDTQYF. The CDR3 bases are TGTGCCAGCTCACCTAACCCGGGCACAGATACGCAGTATTTT. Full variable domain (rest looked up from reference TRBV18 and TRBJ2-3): NAGVMQNPRHLVRRRGQEARLRCSPMKGHSHVYWYRQLPEEGLKFMVYLQKENIIDESGMPKERFSAEFPKEGPSILRIQQVVRGDSAAYFCASSPNPGTDTQYFGPGTRLTVL.